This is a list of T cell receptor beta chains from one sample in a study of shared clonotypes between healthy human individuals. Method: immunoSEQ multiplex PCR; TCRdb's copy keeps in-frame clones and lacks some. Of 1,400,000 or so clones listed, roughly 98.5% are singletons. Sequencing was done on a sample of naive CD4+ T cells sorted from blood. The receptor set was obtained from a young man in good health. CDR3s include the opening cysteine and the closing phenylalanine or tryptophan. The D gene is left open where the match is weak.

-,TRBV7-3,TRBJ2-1,CASSFSGTAQFF,TGTGCCAGCAGCTTCTCCGGGACTGCTCAGTTCTTC
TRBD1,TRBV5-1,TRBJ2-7,CASSLNTGTGNNEQYF,TGCGCCAGCAGCTTGAACACCGGGACAGGGAACAACGAGCAGTACTTC
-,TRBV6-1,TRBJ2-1,CASSAYQVDEQFF,TGTGCCAGCAGTGCGTACCAGGTCGATGAGCAGTTCTTC
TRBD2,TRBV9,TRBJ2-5,CASSVLAARGQETQYF,TGTGCCAGCAGCGTACTAGCGGCCAGAGGGCAAGAGACCCAGTACTTC
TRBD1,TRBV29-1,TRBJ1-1,CSVSDRGRTEAFF,TGCAGCGTCTCGGACAGGGGGCGAACTGAAGCTTTCTTT
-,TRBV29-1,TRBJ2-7,CSVAGRASYEQYF,TGCAGCGTTGCGGGCAGGGCCTCCTACGAGCAGTACTTC
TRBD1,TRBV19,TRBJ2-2,CASRPGQGGPGELFF,TGTGCCAGTAGACCGGGACAGGGTGGCCCCGGGGAGCTGTTTTTT
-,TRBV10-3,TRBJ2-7,CAIRGDVYEQYF,TGTGCCATCAGGGGGGACGTCTACGAGCAGTACTTC
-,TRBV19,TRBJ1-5,CASTPRGYGQPQHF,TGTGCCAGTACCCCCCGTGGGTACGGACAGCCCCAGCATTTT
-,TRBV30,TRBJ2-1,CAWEALGGGYNEQFF,TGTGCCTGGGAAGCCCTAGGGGGAGGGTACAATGAGCAGTTCTTC
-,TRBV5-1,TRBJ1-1,CASSLMQGSEAFF,TGCGCCAGCAGCTTAATGCAGGGTTCTGAAGCTTTCTTT
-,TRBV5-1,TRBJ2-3,CASSLGASADTQYF,TGCGCCAGCAGCTTGGGAGCTTCGGCAGATACGCAGTATTTT
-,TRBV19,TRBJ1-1,CASSRASEAFF,TGTGCCAGTAGTCGCGCCTCTGAAGCTTTCTTT
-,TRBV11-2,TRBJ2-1,CASSLDRSVQVVRSYNEQFF,TGTGCCAGCAGCTTAGATCGCTCAGTTCAGGTTGTAAGGTCCTACAATGAGCAGTTCTTC
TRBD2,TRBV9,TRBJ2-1,CASSKSRLAGGNEQFF,TGTGCCAGCTCGAAGTCGCGACTAGCGGGAGGGAATGAGCAGTTCTTC
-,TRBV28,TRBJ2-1,CASSSRVPKQFF,TGTGCCAGCAGCTCTAGGGTACCGAAGCAGTTCTTC
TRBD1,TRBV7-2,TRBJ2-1,CASSTKTGNPYNEQFF,TGTGCCAGCAGCACCAAGACAGGGAACCCCTACAATGAGCAGTTCTTC
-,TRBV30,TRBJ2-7,CAWSVLWDHEQYF,TGTGCCTGGAGTGTACTTTGGGACCACGAGCAGTACTTC
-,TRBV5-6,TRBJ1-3,CASSLDGSSGNTIYF,TGTGCCAGCAGCTTGGACGGCAGCTCTGGAAACACCATATATTTT